These 11 T cell receptor beta chains were all obtained from the same sample, sequenced in a study of CD8+CD57+ T cells in acquired aplastic anemia (dated by TCRdb to 2017 to 2018). Instrument on record: Illumina HiSeq 2000. Profiling of TCR beta VDJ combinations and CDR3 sequences used genomic DNA as the template. The raw public data were reprocessed by TCRdb itself: fastp quality trimming at Q25, MiXCR clonotype calling, in-frame beta chains only. Records with the same CDR3 protein are collapsed into one entry carrying the most frequent genes and DNA. The sample yields about 210,000 distinct CDR3 sequences; over 55% were counted once. 29% of the sample lies in the top ten. The sequencing input was sorted CD4+, CD8+, or CD8+CD57+ T cells (not recorded which) from PBMCs. These receptors came from a human donor in good health.

The chain carries TRBV19 and TRBJ2-7; TRBD1 matches 12 bases. Per germline, CDR1 LNHDA and CDR2 SQIVND (reference sequence). This CDR3 has 15 residues. The trim removed 5 bases at V and 5 bases at J, leaving 7 bases unmatched. CDR3 coding DNA: TGTGCCAGTAGTCCCGGGGACAGGGGGCACGACGAGCAGTACTTC. Protein sequence: CASSPGDRGHDEQYF.

The V and J genes are TRBV7-2 and TRBJ2-1; D may correspond to TRBD1 or TRBD2 (6 bases each). Germline CDR1 is SGHTA and CDR2 is FQGNSA. The CDR3 length is 15 residues. V lost 2 bases and J 8 bases, leaving 16 bases between the germline ends. CDR3 protein: CASSLWGEKGDEQFF. CDR3 sequence (DNA): TGTGCCAGCAGCTTATGGGGGGAGAAGGGGGATGAGCAGTTCTTC.

The chain couples TRBV7-9 to TRBJ2-7; TRBD1 matches at 9 bases. The CDR3 is 14 amino acids. V dropped 5 bases and J dropped 5; count of bases not matched to a gene: 7. Germline CDR1 is SEHNR and CDR2 is FQNEAQ (reference sequence). The CDR3 DNA reads TGTGCCAGCAGCCCAGGGACAGGGCAGAACGAGCAGTACTTC. Encoded protein: CASSPGTGQNEQYF.

The chain joins TRBV10-3 to TRBJ2-7; D gene ambiguous. The CDR3 extends over 12 amino acids. CDR1 is ENHRY, CDR2 SYGVKD, per germline. V lost 8 bases, J lost 4 bases, and 12 bases lay in between. The CDR3 DNA is TGTGCCATCGCTTCACAAGGATACGAGCAGTACTTC. Encoded protein: CAIASQGYEQYF.

This chain uses TRBV7-8 with TRBJ1-2; TRBD1 agrees at 7 bases. Trimming at V came to 2 bases and at J to 7 bases, leaving 10 bases not matched to a gene. This CDR3 comprises 15 residues. CDR1 SGHVS and CDR2 FQNEAQ come from the germline V gene. The CDR3 loop reads CASSLMQGVMIGYTF. The CDR3 DNA reads as TGTGCCAGCAGCTTAATGCAGGGGGTAATGATTGGCTACACCTTC.

The chain links TRBV20-1 to TRBJ2-7; D uncertain. In germline, CDR1 is DFQATT, CDR2 SNEGSKA (reference sequence). Deletions cut 4 bases from V and 0 bases from J, with 7 bases between. This CDR3 has 12 residues. The CDR3 loop reads CSAMRSSYEQYF. The CDR3 DNA is TGCAGTGCTATGAGGAGCTCCTACGAGCAGTACTTC.

The chain uses TRBV29-1 and TRBJ1-6; 9 bases map to TRBD1. The V segment lost 7 bases and the J segment 10 bases; nucleotides outside the gene matches: 8. CDR1 is SQVTM, CDR2 ANQGSEA, per germline. The CDR3 sequence is 13 residues long. In DNA form, the CDR3 reads TGCAGCGCCCAACAGGGGGCGATGTCACCCCTCCACTTT. Translating it yields CSAQQGAMSPLHF.

This sequence joins TRBV2 and TRBJ1-4; D is undetermined. The CDR3 is made up of 14 amino acids. CDR1 is SNHLY, CDR2 FYNNEI, per germline. V was clipped by 4 bases and J by 4 bases, with 10 bases between them. Written as DNA, the CDR3 is TGTGCCAGCAGTGTTATGCCTAATAATGAAAAACTGTTTTTT. It translates to CASSVMPNNEKLFF.

With respect to this clonotype: An end of the junction does not agree with germline; a read error may underlie this. V gene TRBV5-1 combines with J gene TRBJ2-2; D gene ambiguous. From germline, CDR1 is SGHRS and CDR2 YFSETQ. This CDR3 has 16 residues. CDR3 protein: CASILGRVTASGELFF. The CDR3, as DNA: TGCGCCAGCATCTTGGGTCGGGTAACCGCATCAGGGGAGCTGTTTTTT. Filled out from reference TRBV5-1 and TRBJ2-2, the complete variable domain reads KAGVTQTPRYLIKTRGQQVTLSCSPISGHRSVSWYQQTPGQGLQFLFEYFSETQRNKGNFPGRFSGRQFSNSRSEMNVSTLELGDSALYLCASILGRVTASGELFFGEGSRLTVL.

The V call is TRBV7-2, the J call TRBJ2-5, with a possible D match to TRBD2 (6 bases). The CDR3 is 15 residues long. Trimming pared 1 base from V and 2 bases from J, leaving 11 bases between. Germline V CDR1 and CDR2: SGHTA, FQGNSA. The CDR3 DNA reads TGTGCCAGCAGCTTAGTGGGAGGAGGACAAGAGACCCAGTACTTC. Translating it yields CASSLVGGGQETQYF.

This clonotype was seen ten or more times. This rearrangement joins TRBV12-3 or TRBV12-4 to TRBJ2-1, with a possible D match to TRBD2 (5 bases). Trimming cost V 4 bases and J 3 bases, with 10 bases left between them. The length of the CDR3 is 14 residues. Written as DNA, the CDR3 is TGTGCCAGCAGTTCTTACGGGAACTACAATGAGCAGTTCTTC. Translation gives CASSSYGNYNEQFF.